The source of this TCR beta chain is a study of Graves' ophthalmopathy and Graves' hyperthyroidism. Findings and caveats of the study: Stable hyperthyroidism and ophthalmopathy were told apart by a 13-signature model, which achieved just over 85% sensitivity and almost 82% specificity.

With 1 base removed from V and 5 bases from J, the gap between germline ends came to 12 bases. CDR3 length equals 14 residues. Germline assignment: CDR1 SGHRS and CDR2 YFSETQ. This clonotype was detected ten times or more. The target antigen is unknown. Investigators amplified TCR beta CDR3 regions from RNA transcripts. Amplification began with first-round RT-PCR using HTBI primers, then second-round multiplex PCR was performed. TCRdb analysed the multiplex PCR reads with MiXCR anew, one entry per CDR3 protein. In the table there are 350,000 or so distinct CDR3 sequences, roughly 17% of which are singletons.

The chain links TRBV5-1 to TRBJ1-1, with D hard to call. The receptor was isolated from an adult man with Graves' ophthalmopathy. The sample was peripheral blood. CDR3 sequence: CASSLRSGNTEAFF. The CDR3 DNA is TGCGCCAGCAGCTTGCGGTCGGGTAATACTGAAGCTTTCTTT.